This T cell receptor beta chain was sequenced in a study of T cells in women clearing cervical HPV infection. Study conclusions and caveats: A classifier using richness and V gene abundances reached an AUC of around 0.83. CIN3+ cases had significantly higher TCR richness than controls; evenness did not differ. Each sample's T-cell count was unknown, possibly confounding richness.

The CDR3 contains 15 residues. Germline CDR1 reads LNHDA; CDR2 reads SQIVND (reference sequence). With V trimmed by 2 bases and J by 6 bases, 7 bases remained unmatched. Profiled with immunoSEQ multiplex PCR; TCRdb holds only in-frame clones, not every one. The data show nearly 35,000 clones, and the top ten clones hold 1.6%. Each participant carried one incident cervical HPV16 infection only. A word on this clone: Its specificity is unknown. The read terminates 3 residues before the CDR3 end, so the remaining end is supplied by the germline J gene.

The genes are TRBV19 and TRBJ1-5; 7 nucleotides match TRBD1. Sequencing was carried out using blood buffy coat. The source is a woman aged 18 to 75 with a cervical HPV16 infection that either progressed to CIN3+ or cleared (not recorded which). The sequenced part of the CDR3 DNA is TGTGCCAGTAGTATACAGGGGGGCCAACGTCAGCCC. It is translated as CASSIQGGQRQP. The entire CDR3 protein is CASSIQGGQRQPQHF.